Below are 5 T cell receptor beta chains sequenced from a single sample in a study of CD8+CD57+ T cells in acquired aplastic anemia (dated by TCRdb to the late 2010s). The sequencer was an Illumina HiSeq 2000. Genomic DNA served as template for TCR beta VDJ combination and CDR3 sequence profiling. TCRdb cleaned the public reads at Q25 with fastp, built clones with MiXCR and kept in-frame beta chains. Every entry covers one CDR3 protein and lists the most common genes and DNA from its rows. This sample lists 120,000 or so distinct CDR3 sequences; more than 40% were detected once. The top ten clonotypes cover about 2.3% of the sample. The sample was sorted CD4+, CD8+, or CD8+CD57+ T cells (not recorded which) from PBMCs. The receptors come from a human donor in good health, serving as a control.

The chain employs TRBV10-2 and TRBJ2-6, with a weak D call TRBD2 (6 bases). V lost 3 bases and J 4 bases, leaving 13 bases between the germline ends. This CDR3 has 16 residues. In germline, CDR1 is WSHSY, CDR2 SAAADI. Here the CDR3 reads CASSEVGGRGANVLTF. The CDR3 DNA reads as TGCGCCAGCAGTGAAGTGGGGGGAAGAGGGGCCAACGTCCTGACTTTC.

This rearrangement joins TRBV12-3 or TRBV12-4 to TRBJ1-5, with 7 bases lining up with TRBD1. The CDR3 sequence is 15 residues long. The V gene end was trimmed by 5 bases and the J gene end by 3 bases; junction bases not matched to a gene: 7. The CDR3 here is CASSRTQGVNQPQHF. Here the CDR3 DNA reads TGTGCCAGCAGTCGCACCCAGGGGGTCAATCAGCCCCAGCATTTT.

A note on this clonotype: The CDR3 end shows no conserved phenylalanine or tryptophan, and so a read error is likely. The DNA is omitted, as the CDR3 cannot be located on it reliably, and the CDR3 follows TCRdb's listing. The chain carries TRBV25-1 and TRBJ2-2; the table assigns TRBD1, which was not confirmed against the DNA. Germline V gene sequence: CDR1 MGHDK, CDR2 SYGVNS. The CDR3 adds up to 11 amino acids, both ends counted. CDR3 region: CASSTFPRGGL.

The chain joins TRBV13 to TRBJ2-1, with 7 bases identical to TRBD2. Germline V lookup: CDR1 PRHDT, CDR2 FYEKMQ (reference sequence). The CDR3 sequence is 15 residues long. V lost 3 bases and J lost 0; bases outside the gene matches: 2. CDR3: CASSFGGISYNEQFF. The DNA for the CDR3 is TGTGCCAGCAGCTTCGGGGGGATCTCCTACAATGAGCAGTTCTTC.

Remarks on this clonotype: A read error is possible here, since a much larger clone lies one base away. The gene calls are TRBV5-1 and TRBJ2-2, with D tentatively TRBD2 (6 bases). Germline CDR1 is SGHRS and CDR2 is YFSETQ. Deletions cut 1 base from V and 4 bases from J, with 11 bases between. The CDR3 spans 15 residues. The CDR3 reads CASSLSGRGTGELFF. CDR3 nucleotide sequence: TGCGCCAGCAGCTTGAGCGGGCGGGGCACCGGGGAGCTGTTTTTT. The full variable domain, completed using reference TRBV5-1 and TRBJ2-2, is KAGVTQTPRYLIKTRGQQVTLSCSPISGHRSVSWYQQTPGQGLQFLFEYFSETQRNKGNFPGRFSGRQFSNSRSEMNVSTLELGDSALYLCASSLSGRGTGELFFGEGSRLTVL.